This T cell receptor beta chain emerged from a study of T cell repertoires in cytomegalovirus infection. Findings and limits, study-wide: Summed frequency of shared TCR beta families picked out CMV carriers who also had the relevant HLA.

The germline V gene has CDR1 DFQATT and CDR2 SNEGSKA (reference sequence). CDR3 length: 17 amino acids. Trimming at V came to 3 bases and at J to 6 bases, leaving 14 bases not matched to a gene. On this clonotype itself: Its matching antigen is unknown.

Each CDR3 protein gets one entry after TCRdb re-called the reads with MiXCR. The data contain hundreds of thousands of distinct CDR3 sequences, around 30% of them seen just once; the ten biggest clones take up around 15%. The chain couples TRBV20-1 to TRBJ2-1, with 10 bases identical to TRBD2. Sample: cultured CD8+ T cells from PBMCs, taken from culture after CMV antigen stimulation. The receptor was derived from a human donor in good health (CMV status not recorded). Some clones in this sample may be carry-over from other donors' samples. The CDR3 region is CSARASGGLRTGNEQFF. CDR3 sequence (DNA): TGCAGTGCTAGGGCTAGCGGGGGACTTCGGACGGGCAATGAGCAGTTCTTC.